This T cell receptor beta chain emerged from a study of blood T cells in healthy people across ages (dated by TCRdb to 2013 to 2016). About the investigation overall: In model experiments, roughly one uniquely barcoded TCR beta cDNA molecule per two T cells was captured by template switching. Using deep sequencing normalized with unique cDNA molecular identifiers, the study measured how TCR beta repertoire diversity changes with age. The donors were divided into four age groups: young (average roughly 15 years), middle-aged (under 40), aged (approximately 62) and long-lived (nearly 85). To avoid experimental bias, donors of different ages were distributed randomly across sequencing lanes. Using the same blood draw, the study looked at two additional independent replicas of 1 million unique cDNA reads for two donors, one aged 18 to 30 and the other aged 80 or older.

Library preparation was by 5' RACE. Sequenced on an Illumina HiSeq 2500. A second about 7 to 11 cycle PCR used a sample-barcoded 5' primer and a J-beta primer mix. A template-switch 5' adaptor carrying 12 random nucleotides introduced a unique molecular identifier onto each TCR beta cDNA molecule. Each sample yielded at least 3 million CDR3-containing paired-end reads. First-strand cDNA synthesis was performed from all RNA using the Mint cDNA synthesis kit, with priming by a TRBC-specific oligonucleotide. All cDNA was treated with uracil-DNA glycosylase and then went through a first 18-cycle PCR with the universal primers M1SS and BC2_uni_R. Per the source publication's procedure: For normalization, 1 million high-quality reads were randomly selected from each sample, with every read carrying a distinct molecular identifier. Instead of being binned into consensus sequences, reads that shared molecular identifiers were thrown out. MiTCR, with a Q25 quality threshold and the strictest error-elimination algorithm, was used for CDR3 identification, clonotype clustering and error correction. A nonparametric unseen species model with Euler transformation was used to estimate a lower bound on total TCR beta diversity. TCRdb took the public reads, trimmed them with fastp at Q25, ran MiXCR for clone calling and kept in-frame beta chains. Entries are consolidated by CDR3 protein sequence, retaining the most common genes and DNA. The V and J calls, along with clone size, are taken from TCRdb and not from the paper's own processing. This sample has under 750,000 distinct CDR3 sequences in its table, and roughly 43% of those were observed once. The top ten clones comprise around 24% of the sample.

Here is what the overall study found, with its caveats: Because donor CMV infection status was unknown, age-related changes in expanded clonotypes were potentially confounded. Since profiling was done on bulk unsorted PBMCs, naive and antigen-experienced compartments could not be conclusively compared. Estimates of total diversity based on one million sequenced T cells were regarded as lower bounds and as underestimates. Compared with the aged group, more naive CD4+ T cells, fewer expanded clones and increased TCR diversity were shown by the long-lived group, suggesting age selection. Observed TCR beta diversity per million T cells fell roughly linearly with age, and a significant reduction was already apparent by age roughly 40. The percentage of naive T cells measured by flow cytometry correlated strongly with observed TCR beta diversity.

The donors were roughly 39 Caucasian individuals from Russia, aged roughly 6 to 100 years, who were systemically healthy. Approximately 9.3 milliliters of peripheral blood were drawn from each donor into EDTA-treated Vacutainer tubes. PBMCs were isolated by Ficoll-Paque density-gradient centrifugation, with at least 6 million obtained per sample. Trizol reagent was used to extract total RNA from PBMCs, with at least 5.5 micrograms per sample. For every donor, flow cytometry on a PBMC aliquot measured the percentage of naive CD45RAhigh/CD27high T cells. The germline V gene supplies CDR1 MNHEY and CDR2 SVGEGT. The CDR3 goes from the cysteine to the phenylalanine over 17 residues. The retained sequence is limited to the CDR3, 51 bases, with the frame set at the first base. From V the trimming removes 6 bases and from J it removes 3 bases, while the gene matches leave 10 bases of the junction unaccounted for.

Regarding this clonotype: This clone's antigen is unknown. No much larger clone is present one base from it, and per-base qualities are unavailable.

Sequenced material: blood. The receptor chain draws on TRBV6-2 or TRBV6-3 and TRBJ2-6; 8 nucleotides in the junction match TRBD1. The TCR comes from a man at least 80 years old in good health. The nucleotide sequence is TGTGCCAGCAGCCCGGGACAGGAATTACATGGGGCCAACGTCCTGACTTTC. Protein translation: CASSPGQELHGANVLTF.